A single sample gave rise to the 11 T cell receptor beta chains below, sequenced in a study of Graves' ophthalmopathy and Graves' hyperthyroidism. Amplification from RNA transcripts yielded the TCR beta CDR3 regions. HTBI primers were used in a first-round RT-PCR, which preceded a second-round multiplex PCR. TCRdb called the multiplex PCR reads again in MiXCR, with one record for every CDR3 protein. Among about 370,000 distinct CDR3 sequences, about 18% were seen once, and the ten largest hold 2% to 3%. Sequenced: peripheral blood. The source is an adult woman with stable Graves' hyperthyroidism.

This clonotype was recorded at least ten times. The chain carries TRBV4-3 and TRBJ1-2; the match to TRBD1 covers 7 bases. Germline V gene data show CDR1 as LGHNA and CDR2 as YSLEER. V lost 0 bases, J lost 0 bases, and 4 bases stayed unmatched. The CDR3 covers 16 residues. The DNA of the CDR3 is TGCGCCAGCAGCCAAGACGGGACAGCTTCTAACTATGGCTACACCTTC. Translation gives CASSQDGTASNYGYTF.

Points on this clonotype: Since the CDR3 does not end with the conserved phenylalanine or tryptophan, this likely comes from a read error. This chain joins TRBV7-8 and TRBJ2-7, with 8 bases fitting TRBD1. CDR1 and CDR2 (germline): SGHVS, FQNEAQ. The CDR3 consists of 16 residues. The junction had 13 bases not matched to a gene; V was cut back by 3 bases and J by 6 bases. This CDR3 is CASSLIPGQVNLEQYL. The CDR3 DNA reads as TGTGCCAGCAGCTTGATACCGGGACAGGTGAATCTCGAGCAGTACTTG.

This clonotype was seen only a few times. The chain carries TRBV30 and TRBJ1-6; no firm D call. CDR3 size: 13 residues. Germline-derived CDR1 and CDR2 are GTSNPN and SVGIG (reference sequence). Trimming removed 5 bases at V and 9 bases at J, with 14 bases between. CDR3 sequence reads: CAWAPNLVSPLHF. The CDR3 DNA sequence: TGTGCCTGGGCCCCAAATTTGGTTTCACCCCTCCACTTT.

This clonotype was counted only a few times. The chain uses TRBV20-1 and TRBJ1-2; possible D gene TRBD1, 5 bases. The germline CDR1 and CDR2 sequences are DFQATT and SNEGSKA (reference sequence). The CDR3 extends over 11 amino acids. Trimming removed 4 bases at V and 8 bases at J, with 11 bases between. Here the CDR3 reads CSATGTRGYTF. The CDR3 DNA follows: TGCAGTGCTACAGGGACGCGGGGCTACACCTTC.

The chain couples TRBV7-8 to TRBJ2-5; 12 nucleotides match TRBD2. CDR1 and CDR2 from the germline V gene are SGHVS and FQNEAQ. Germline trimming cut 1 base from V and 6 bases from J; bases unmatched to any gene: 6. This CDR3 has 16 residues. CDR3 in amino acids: CASSLVPTSGRKTQYF. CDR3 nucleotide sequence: TGTGCCAGCAGCTTAGTCCCCACTAGCGGGAGGAAGACCCAGTACTTC. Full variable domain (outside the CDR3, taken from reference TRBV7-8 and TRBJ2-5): GAGVSQSPRYKVAKRGQDVALRCDPISGHVSLFWYQQALGQGPEFLTYFQNEAQLDKSGLPSDRFFAERPEGSVSTLKIQRTQQEDSAVYLCASSLVPTSGRKTQYFGPGTRLLVL.

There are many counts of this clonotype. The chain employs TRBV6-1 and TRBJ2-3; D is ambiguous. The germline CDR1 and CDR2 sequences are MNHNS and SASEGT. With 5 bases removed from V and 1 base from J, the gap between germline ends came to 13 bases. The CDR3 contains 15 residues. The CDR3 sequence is CASSLRPTGTDTQYF. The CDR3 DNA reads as TGTGCCAGCAGTCTGCGACCGACCGGCACAGATACGCAGTATTTT.

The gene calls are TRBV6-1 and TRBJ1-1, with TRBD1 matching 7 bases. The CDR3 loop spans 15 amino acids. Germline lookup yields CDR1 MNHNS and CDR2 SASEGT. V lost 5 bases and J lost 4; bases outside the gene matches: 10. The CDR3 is CASSKGRGHGTEAFF. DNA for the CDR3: TGTGCCAGCAGTAAGGGTAGGGGGCACGGCACTGAAGCTTTCTTT.

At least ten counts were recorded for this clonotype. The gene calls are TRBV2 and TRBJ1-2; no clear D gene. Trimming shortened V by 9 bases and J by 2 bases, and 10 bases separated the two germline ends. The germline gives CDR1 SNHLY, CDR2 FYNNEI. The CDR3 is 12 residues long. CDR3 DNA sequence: TGTGCCAGTTCGGTGACAAACTATGGCTACACCTTC. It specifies CASSVTNYGYTF. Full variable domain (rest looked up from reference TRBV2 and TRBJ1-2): EPEVTQTPSHQVTQMGQEVILRCVPISNHLYFYWYRQILGQKVEFLVSFYNNEISEKSEIFDDQFSVERPDGSNFTLKIRSTKLEDSAMYFCASSVTNYGYTFGSGTRLTVV.

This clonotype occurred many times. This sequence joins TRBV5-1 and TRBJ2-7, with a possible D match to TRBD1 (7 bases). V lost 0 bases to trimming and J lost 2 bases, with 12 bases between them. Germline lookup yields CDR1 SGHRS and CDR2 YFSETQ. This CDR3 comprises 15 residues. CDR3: CASSLAGDSPYEQYF. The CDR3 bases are TGCGCCAGCAGCTTGGCGGGGGACAGTCCCTACGAGCAGTACTTC.

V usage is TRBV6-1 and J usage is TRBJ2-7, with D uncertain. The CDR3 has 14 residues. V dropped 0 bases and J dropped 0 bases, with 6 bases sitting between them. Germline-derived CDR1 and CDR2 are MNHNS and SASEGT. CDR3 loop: CASSEAESSYEQYF. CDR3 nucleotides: TGTGCCAGCAGTGAAGCAGAAAGCTCCTACGAGCAGTACTTC.

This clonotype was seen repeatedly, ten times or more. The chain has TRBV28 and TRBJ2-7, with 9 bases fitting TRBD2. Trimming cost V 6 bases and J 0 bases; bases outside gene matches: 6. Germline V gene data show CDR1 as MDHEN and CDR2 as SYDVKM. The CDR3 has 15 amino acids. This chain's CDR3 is CASSSYSGSSYEQYF. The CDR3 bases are TGTGCCAGCAGCTCATATAGCGGGAGCTCCTACGAGCAGTACTTC. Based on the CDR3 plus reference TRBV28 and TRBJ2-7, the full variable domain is DVKVTQSSRYLVKRTGEKVFLECVQDMDHENMFWYRQDPGLGLRLIYFSYDVKMKEKGDIPEGYSVSREKKERFSLILESASTNQTSMYLCASSSYSGSSYEQYFGPGTRLTVT.